One and the same sample provided the 22 T cell receptor beta chains below, sequenced in a study of T cells in localized non-small cell lung cancer. Assay: immunoSEQ multiplex PCR; the TCRdb copy retains only in-frame clones and omits some. Of approximately 3,500 clones listed, about 20% are singletons. The sample in question was lung tumor tissue, obtained before any cancer treatment. These receptors all stem from a woman aged 40 to 75 with stage III squamous cell lung carcinoma.

The rearrangement links TRBV30 to TRBJ2-2; D perhaps matches TRBD1 (5 bases). CDR3 length: 15 amino acids. With 0 bases removed from V and 6 bases from J, the gap between germline ends came to 14 bases. Germline CDR1 is GTSNPN and CDR2 is SVGIG (reference sequence). CDR3 nucleotides: TGTGCCTGGAGTGTACTGGGCAGGGCGGCCGGGGAGCTGTTTTTT. It specifies CAWSVLGRAAGELFF.

This clone was counted a few times. The genes are TRBV11-3 and TRBJ2-5; no definite D call. This CDR3 has 14 residues. In germline, CDR1 is SGHNT, CDR2 YENEEA. V was shortened by 3 bases and J by 2 bases, with 10 bases between the two germline ends. The CDR3 sequence: CASSFLVGQETQYF. The DNA for the CDR3 is TGTGCCAGCAGCTTTCTGGTCGGACAAGAGACCCAGTACTTC.

The V and J genes are TRBV4-1 and TRBJ1-4; maybe TRBD1 (5 bases). The CDR3 sequence is 16 residues long. Trimming left V 0 bases short and J 10 bases short, with 18 bases between. Germline V gene lookup returns CDR1 MGHRA and CDR2 YSYEKL. The CDR3 loop reads CASSQEIGTKGGKLFF. The CDR3 DNA is TGCGCCAGCAGCCAAGAAATAGGGACGAAGGGCGGAAAACTGTTTTTT.

The rearrangement uses TRBV5-1 and TRBJ1-4, with D tentatively TRBD1 (5 bases). Germline V gene sequence: CDR1 SGHRS, CDR2 YFSETQ. The CDR3 has 14 residues. V lost 4 bases and J lost 8, with 15 bases in between. Here the CDR3 reads CASSPRGAEEKLFF. As DNA, the CDR3 is TGCGCCAGCAGCCCCCGAGGGGCAGAAGAAAAACTGTTTTTT.

The rearrangement joins TRBV6-8 to TRBJ1-2; 8 bases line up with TRBD1. In germline, CDR1 is MNHGY, CDR2 SAAAGT. The trim removed 6 bases at V and 0 bases at J, leaving 3 bases unmatched. The CDR3 totals 14 residues. DNA for the CDR3: TGTGCCAGCAGAACAGGGGGGACTAACTATGGCTACACCTTC. It yields the protein CASRTGGTNYGYTF.

V and J are TRBV6-8 and TRBJ2-7, with 12 bases identical to TRBD1. The CDR3 spans 14 residues. V shed 5 bases and J 6 bases; nucleotides not matched to a gene: 5. The germline gives CDR1 MNHGY, CDR2 SAAAGT. The DNA for the CDR3 is TGTGCCAGCAGTGGAGGGACAGGGGGCTTCGAGCAGTACTTC. This translates into CASSGGTGGFEQYF.

This clone has only a few counts. This chain connects TRBV11-3 to TRBJ2-1; D may be TRBD1 (5 bases). Trimming removed 3 bases at V and 4 bases at J, with 10 bases between. The CDR3 is 14 residues long. CDR1 SGHNT and CDR2 YENEEA come from the germline V gene. CDR3 residues: CASSLGLEYNEQFF. In DNA form, the CDR3 reads TGTGCCAGCAGCTTGGGGCTAGAATACAATGAGCAGTTCTTC.

This clone was counted only a few times. V gene TRBV11-3 combines with J gene TRBJ2-1, with 9 bases lining up with TRBD2. This CDR3 contains 15 residues. After removal of 4 bases from V and 10 bases from J, the junction contained 11 bases not matched to a gene. The germline gives CDR1 SGHNT, CDR2 YENEEA. CDR3 in DNA: TGTGCCAGCAGCTCCACTAGCGGGCCGTTCACGGAGCAGTTCTTC. Protein sequence: CASSSTSGPFTEQFF.

This clone was picked up a small number of times. The J gene is TRBJ2-3, the V gene TRBV28; D call uncertain. The CDR3 length is 13 residues. Looked up from germline, CDR1 is MDHEN and CDR2 is SYDVKM. Trimming pared 3 bases from V and 2 bases from J, leaving 6 bases between. CDR3 DNA: TGTGCCAGCAGTTTGAGCGTCACAGATACGCAGTATTTT. This codes for CASSLSVTDTQYF.

This clone was observed a few times. The rearrangement joins TRBV6-8 to TRBJ2-5, with a tentative D call TRBD1 (6 bases). This CDR3 contains 17 residues. CDR1 MNHGY and CDR2 SAAAGT come from the germline V gene. V was shortened by 4 bases and J by 1 base, with 19 bases between the two germline ends. This CDR3 is CASSSGGARQIQETQYF. DNA for the CDR3: TGTGCCAGCAGTTCTGGGGGCGCGCGCCAAATCCAAGAGACCCAGTACTTC.

This chain joins TRBV14 and TRBJ2-7; D is undetermined. This CDR3 has 14 amino acids. Trimming cost V 4 bases and J 1 base, with 11 bases left between them. Germline V CDR1 and CDR2: SGHDN, FVKESK. This chain's CDR3 is CASSRPTLSYEQYF. Written as DNA, the CDR3 is TGTGCCAGCAGCCGCCCGACTTTATCCTACGAGCAGTACTTC. Combining the CDR3 with reference TRBV14 and TRBJ2-7 gives the whole variable domain EAGVTQFPSHSVIEKGQTVTLRCDPISGHDNLYWYRRVMGKEIKFLLHFVKESKQDESGMPNNRFLAERTGGTYSTLKVQPAELEDSGVYFCASSRPTLSYEQYFGPGTRLTVT.

This clone ranks as medium-sized. The J gene is TRBJ2-3, the V gene TRBV11-3, with D hard to call. Between the trimmed V and J ends, which lost 2 bases and 5 bases, there was a span of 11 bases. Germline V gene sequence: CDR1 SGHNT, CDR2 YENEEA. This CDR3 is 14 amino acids long. The CDR3 DNA sequence: TGTGCCAGCAGCTTAACCGTAATGTTAGATACGCAGTATTTT. Its translation: CASSLTVMLDTQYF.

By share of the sample, this clone is medium-sized. V usage is TRBV9 and J usage is TRBJ2-7; the match to TRBD1 covers 8 bases. The length of the CDR3 is 14 residues. The V gene end was trimmed by 3 bases and the J gene end by 2 bases; junction bases not matched to a gene: 4. Germline lookup yields CDR1 SGDLS and CDR2 YYNGEE. The CDR3 loop is CASSEGQGAYEQYF. Here the CDR3 DNA reads TGTGCCAGCAGCGAAGGACAGGGCGCCTACGAGCAGTACTTC.

This chain uses TRBV19 with TRBJ1-5; D possibly corresponds to TRBD1 (5 bases). The V gene lost 3 bases and the J gene lost 4 bases, with 19 bases spanning the gap. Germline-derived CDR1 and CDR2 are LNHDA and SQIVND (reference sequence). The CDR3 contains 17 residues. DNA of the CDR3: TGTGCCAGTAGTATCACGTTCGGAGGGGCGGGGAATCAGCCCCAGCATTTT. Translation: CASSITFGGAGNQPQHF.

By share, this clone ranks as medium-sized. This chain connects TRBV9 to TRBJ2-3, with D uncertain. In germline, CDR1 is SGDLS, CDR2 YYNGEE. The CDR3 covers 12 residues. Trimming removed 5 bases at V and 4 bases at J, with 8 bases between. CDR3 amino acids: CASSEEADTQYF. The DNA for the CDR3 is TGTGCCAGCAGTGAAGAGGCAGATACGCAGTATTTT.

This clone turned up a few times. The CDR3 sequence is CASSRQAGRTEAFF. In DNA form, the CDR3 reads TGTGCCAGCTCACGTCAGGCAGGGCGTACTGAAGCTTTCTTT. The rearrangement links TRBV18 to TRBJ1-1; possible D gene TRBD1, 5 bases. This CDR3 is 14 amino acids long. V dropped 4 bases and J dropped 5 bases, with 14 bases sitting between them. In germline, CDR1 is KGHSH, CDR2 LQKENI.

The chain employs TRBV11-3 and TRBJ2-2; TRBD2 aligns across 12 bases. This CDR3 has 17 amino acids. Germline trimming cut 4 bases from V and 4 bases from J; bases unmatched to any gene: 7. Germline CDR1 reads SGHNT; CDR2 reads YENEEA. CDR3 nucleotide sequence: TGTGCCAGCAGCTCCCTAGCGGGAGGGGCGTTCACCGGGGAGCTGTTTTTT. Translation: CASSSLAGGAFTGELFF.

This clone showed up just a few times. The chain combines TRBV6-8 with TRBJ1-5; no firm D call. The V end was cut by 5 bases, the J end by 0 bases, with 8 bases between. Per the germline V gene, CDR1 is MNHGY and CDR2 is SAAAGT. CDR3 length: 14 amino acids. The CDR3 is CASSTDVSNQPQHF. For the CDR3, the DNA is TGTGCCAGCAGTACAGACGTTAGCAATCAGCCCCAGCATTTT.

This clone was observed a handful of times. CDR3 region: CASSVDVNTEAFF. In nucleotides, the CDR3 is TGTGCCAGCAGCGTAGATGTGAACACTGAAGCTTTCTTT. The chain employs TRBV9 and TRBJ1-1; no reliable D call. The CDR3 contains 13 residues. In germline, CDR1 is SGDLS, CDR2 YYNGEE. V lost 0 bases and J lost 0, with 3 bases in between.

The sample holds a few counts of this clone. The genes are TRBV11-3 and TRBJ1-5; 11 nucleotides align to TRBD1. This CDR3 region has 15 residues. CDR1 is SGHNT and CDR2 is YENEEA in the germline V gene. V lost 7 bases and J lost 6; bases outside the gene matches: 8. The CDR3, as DNA: TGTGCCAGCACCCGGACAGGGGGCTTCTTTCAGCCCCAGCATTTT. Encoded protein: CASTRTGGFFQPQHF.

The chain employs TRBV18 and TRBJ1-3; D gene ambiguous. The CDR3 length is 15 residues. Trimming stripped 3 bases from V and 2 bases from J, with 11 bases between. The germline V gene encodes CDR1 KGHSH and CDR2 LQKENI. The CDR3 here is CASSPNLGTGNTIYF. DNA of the CDR3: TGTGCCAGCTCACCGAATCTAGGGACTGGAAACACCATATATTTT.

The chain uses TRBV19 and TRBJ2-1; D gene ambiguous. This CDR3 is 16 amino acids long. Germline CDR1 reads LNHDA; CDR2 reads SQIVND (reference sequence). V gave up 10 bases and J gave up 5 bases, with 24 bases separating them. The CDR3 bases are TGTGCCACCTCCCCTTTTGAGGTAGAGACGCACAATGAGCAGTTCTTC. It encodes CATSPFEVETHNEQFF.